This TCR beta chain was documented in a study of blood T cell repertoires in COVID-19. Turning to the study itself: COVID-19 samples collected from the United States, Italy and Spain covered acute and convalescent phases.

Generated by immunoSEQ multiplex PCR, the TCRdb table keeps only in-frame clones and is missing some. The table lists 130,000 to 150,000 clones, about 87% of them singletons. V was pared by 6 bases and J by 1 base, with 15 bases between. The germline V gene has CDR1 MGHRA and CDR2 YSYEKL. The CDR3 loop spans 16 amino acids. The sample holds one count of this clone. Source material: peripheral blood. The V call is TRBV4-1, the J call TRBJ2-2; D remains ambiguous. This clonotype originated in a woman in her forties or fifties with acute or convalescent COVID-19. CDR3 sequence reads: CASSLSMSLNTGELFF. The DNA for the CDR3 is TGCGCCAGCAGTCTGTCTATGAGTCTGAACACCGGGGAGCTGTTTTTT.